The 21 T cell receptor beta chains presented below share a single source sample, sequenced in a study of STAT3 mutations in large granular lymphocyte leukemia. General observations from the study: In T-cell large granular lymphocyte leukemia, about half of patients showed multiple immunodominant subclonotypes.

Repertoires were generated with immunoSEQ multiplex PCR, while TCRdb's copy carries only in-frame clones and drops some. This table has about 13,000 clones, roughly nine tenths appearing once. The antigens these receptors bind are not known. Sequencing used peripheral blood mononuclear cells. These receptors came from a man aged 40-55 years with T-cell large granular lymphocyte leukemia. Some clones in this sample may be carry-over from other donors' samples.

The chain links TRBV6-6 to TRBJ2-2; D tentatively reads TRBD1 or TRBD2 (5 bases each). Trimming left V 8 bases short and J 1 base short, with 8 bases between. This CDR3 comprises 13 residues. The germline gives CDR1 MNHNY, CDR2 SVGAGI (reference sequence). CDR3 sequence reads: CASGDLNTGELFF. The CDR3 DNA sequence: TGTGCCAGCGGGGACCTGAACACCGGGGAGCTGTTTTTT.

This chain links TRBV29-1 with TRBJ2-2, with D possibly TRBD2 on 6 matching bases. CDR3 length: 15 amino acids. Per germline, CDR1 SQVTM and CDR2 ANQGSEA. Trimming stripped 4 bases from V and 5 bases from J, with 17 bases between. The CDR3 reads CSVGGRIGRTGELFF. In DNA, the CDR3 is TGCAGCGTTGGAGGTCGGATAGGGAGGACCGGGGAGCTGTTTTTT.

The chain is built from TRBV5-6 and TRBJ1-2; 9 bases are shared with TRBD1. The CDR3 sequence is 15 residues long. V lost 4 bases and J lost 6; bases outside the gene matches: 10. The germline gives CDR1 SGHDT, CDR2 YYEEEE. This CDR3 is CASSKRTGEIHGYTF. In DNA form, the CDR3 reads TGTGCCAGCAGCAAACGGACAGGGGAAATTCATGGCTACACCTTC. The whole variable domain, remainder taken from reference TRBV5-6 and TRBJ1-2, is DAGVTQSPTHLIKTRGQQVTLRCSPKSGHDTVSWYQQALGQGPQFIFQYYEEEERQRGNFPDRFSGHQFPNYSSELNVNALLLGDSALYLCASSKRTGEIHGYTFGSGTRLTVV.

The chain couples TRBV4-1 to TRBJ2-1; 11 bases align to TRBD2. With V trimmed by 0 bases and J by 6 bases, 7 bases remained unmatched. The CDR3 length is 17 residues. Germline CDR1 MGHRA, CDR2 YSYEKL. The CDR3 DNA reads TGCGCCAGCAGCCAAGATCGGGCTAGCGGGGGGCTCAATGAGCAGTTCTTC. Encoded protein: CASSQDRASGGLNEQFF.

This clone was observed once. CDR3 nucleotides: TGTGCCAGCTCACCTCAGACAGCAACCACAGATACGCAGTATTTT. This gives the protein CASSPQTATTDTQYF. The chain employs TRBV18 and TRBJ2-3, with D possibly being TRBD1 (5 bases). The CDR3 runs to 15 residues. Germline V gene sequence: CDR1 KGHSH, CDR2 LQKENI. The V end was cut by 3 bases, the J end by 2 bases, with 12 bases between.

This rearrangement joins TRBV5-4 to TRBJ2-7, with TRBD1 matching over 7 bases. CDR1 is SGHNT, CDR2 YYREEE, per germline (reference sequence). The CDR3 runs to 13 residues. After removal of 5 bases from V and 0 bases from J, the junction contained 2 bases not matched to a gene. Here the CDR3 DNA reads TGTGCCAGCAGAGGGGACAGCTCCTACGAGCAGTACTTC. Translation: CASRGDSSYEQYF. Variable domain in full (rest from reference TRBV5-4 and TRBJ2-7): ETGVTQSPTHLIKTRGQQVTLRCSSQSGHNTVSWYQQALGQGPQFIFQYYREEENGRGNFPPRFSGLQFPNYSSELNVNALELDDSALYLCASRGDSSYEQYFGPGTRLTVT.

V and J are TRBV29-1 and TRBJ1-1; D gene unclear. Trimming took 3 bases from V and 5 from J, leaving 16 bases between them. The CDR3 has 14 amino acids. In germline, CDR1 is SQVTM, CDR2 ANQGSEA. The DNA for the CDR3 is TGCAGCGTTGACCCCACGGGGTCGGGGACTGAAGCTTTCTTT. Protein product: CSVDPTGSGTEAFF. Supplemented by reference TRBV29-1 and TRBJ1-1, the full variable domain reads SAVISQKPSRDICQRGTSLTIQCQVDSQVTMMFWYRQQPGQSLTLIATANQGSEATYESGFVIDKFPISRPNLTFSTLTVSNMSPEDSSIYLCSVDPTGSGTEAFFGQGTRLTVV.

This clone was counted between two and nine times. V usage is TRBV7-2 and J usage is TRBJ1-2, with D perhaps TRBD1 (6 bases). Germline CDR1 SGHTA, CDR2 FQGNSA. The CDR3 is 15 amino acids. The germline V and J ends were trimmed by 4 bases and 4 bases, with 16 bases remaining between them. Written as DNA, the CDR3 is TGTGCCAGCAGCTATGCCACCGGGACATCCTATGGCTACACCTTC. It is translated as CASSYATGTSYGYTF. The full variable domain, completed using reference TRBV7-2 and TRBJ1-2, is GAGVSQSPSNKVTEKGKDVELRCDPISGHTALYWYRQSLGQGLEFLIYFQGNSAPDKSGLPSDRFSAERTGGSVSTLTIQRTQQEDSAVYLCASSYATGTSYGYTFGSGTRLTVV.

The rearrangement joins TRBV4-2 to TRBJ2-1; maybe TRBD2 (7 bases). Trimming removed 0 bases at V and 7 bases at J, with 19 bases between. Germline lookup yields CDR1 LGHNA and CDR2 YNFKEQ. This CDR3 has 17 amino acids. The CDR3 loop is CASSQESRGGGRNEQFF. The CDR3 nucleotides read TGTGCCAGCAGCCAAGAAAGCAGGGGAGGGGGGCGGAATGAGCAGTTCTTC.

The gene calls are TRBV4-3 and TRBJ1-4; no definite D call. The germline gives CDR1 LGHNA, CDR2 YSLEER. V dropped 0 bases and J dropped 0 bases, with 5 bases sitting between them. The CDR3 sequence is 15 residues long. The CDR3 nucleotides read TGCGCCAGCAGCCAAGATGGAGCAACTAATGAAAAACTGTTTTTT. This encodes CASSQDGATNEKLFF.

This clone was detected only a few times. This chain joins TRBV9 and TRBJ2-7; 13 bases map to TRBD2. Germline trimming cut 0 bases from V and 8 bases from J; bases unmatched to any gene: 5. Germline CDR1 reads SGDLS; CDR2 reads YYNGEE. CDR3 length: 15 amino acids. This chain's CDR3 is CASSVETSGGAQQYF. The DNA of the CDR3 is TGTGCCAGCAGCGTAGAAACTAGCGGGGGGGCACAGCAGTACTTC. The full variable domain, with the rest looked up from reference TRBV9 and TRBJ2-7, is DSGVTQTPKHLITATGQRVTLRCSPRSGDLSVYWYQQSLDQGLQFLIQYYNGEERAKGNILERFSAQQFPDLHSELNLSSLELGDSALYFCASSVETSGGAQQYFGPGTRLTVT.

This clone is judged medium-sized. The V and J genes are TRBV7-2 and TRBJ1-2; D is uncertain. Trimming cost V 5 bases and J 0 bases, with 10 bases left between them. The CDR3 loop spans 14 amino acids. CDR1 and CDR2 (germline): SGHTA, FQGNSA. This CDR3 reads CASSRTEANYGYTF. As DNA, the CDR3 is TGTGCCAGCAGCCGAACAGAAGCTAACTATGGCTACACCTTC.

This clone turned up a few times. The J gene is TRBJ2-3, the V gene TRBV25-1, with D maybe TRBD2 (7 bases). Trimming pared 3 bases from V and 1 base from J, leaving 8 bases between. This CDR3 is 14 amino acids long. The germline V gene has CDR1 MGHDK and CDR2 SYGVNS. Here the CDR3 reads CASSERGRTDTQYF. The DNA for the CDR3 is TGTGCCAGCAGTGAGCGGGGGCGCACAGATACGCAGTATTTT.

The genes are TRBV13 and TRBJ2-7; D could derive from TRBD1 or TRBD2 (6 bases each). There are 14 residues in the CDR3. From germline, CDR1 is PRHDT and CDR2 FYEKMQ (reference sequence). Trimming shortened V by 1 base and J by 0 bases, and 7 bases separated the two germline ends. The CDR3 loop reads CASSLAGASYEQYF. Here the CDR3 DNA reads TGTGCCAGCAGCTTAGCGGGGGCCTCCTACGAGCAGTACTTC.

This clone was counted only a few times. The V gene is TRBV5-5, the J gene TRBJ1-3; no clear D gene. The CDR3 has 15 residues. CDR1 and CDR2 from the germline V gene are SGHKS and YYEKEE (reference sequence). Deletions cut 0 bases from V and 3 bases from J, with 10 bases between. For the CDR3, the DNA is TGTGCCAGCAGCTTGGGGTCCGCCGGTGGAAACACCATATATTTT. This codes for CASSLGSAGGNTIYF.

This clone was seen once. This chain joins TRBV11-2 and TRBJ1-5; D is possibly TRBD1 (5 bases). V shed 0 bases and J shed 10 bases, with 13 bases lying between them. CDR3 size: 14 residues. From germline, CDR1 is SGHAT and CDR2 FQNNGV. The CDR3 DNA follows: TGTGCCAGCAGCTTAGATCAGGGCCCCCTTCCCCAGCATTTT. It yields the protein CASSLDQGPLPQHF.

The chain recombines TRBV7-6 with TRBJ2-3; the D is unclear. The CDR3 is 14 residues long. V was clipped by 0 bases and J by 3 bases, with 7 bases between them. Germline CDR1 reads SGHVS; CDR2 reads FNYEAQ. The CDR3 spells CASSLAGRTDTQYF. The CDR3 DNA sequence: TGTGCCAGCAGCTTAGCTGGCAGGACAGATACGCAGTATTTT.

The chain couples TRBV27 to TRBJ1-5; D may be TRBD1 (5 bases). Germline V gives CDR1 MNHEY, CDR2 SMNVEV (reference sequence). Trimming removed 6 bases from V and 5 bases from J, with 17 bases in between. The CDR3 covers 15 residues. In DNA, the CDR3 is TGTGCCAGCAGGCCGAACTGGGGGGACGATCAGCCCCAGCATTTT. Translated: CASRPNWGDDQPQHF.

The chain recombines TRBV19 with TRBJ1-5; 12 positions agree with TRBD1. V dropped 6 bases and J dropped 7; count of bases not matched to a gene: 7. CDR1 LNHDA and CDR2 SQIVND come from the germline V gene (reference sequence). The CDR3 length is 15 residues. The CDR3 DNA reads TGTGCCAGTAGCCTCGGGACAGGGGGCGGACAGCCCCAGCATTTT. Its protein product is CASSLGTGGGQPQHF.

The rearrangement links TRBV29-1 to TRBJ2-3, with a weak D call TRBD2 (5 bases). Trimming stripped 7 bases from V and 6 bases from J, with 17 bases between. The CDR3 is 13 amino acids. Germline V gene lookup returns CDR1 SQVTM and CDR2 ANQGSEA. The CDR3 protein is CSADGQEVDTQYF. The CDR3 coding sequence is TGCAGCGCCGATGGGCAGGAGGTGGATACGCAGTATTTT.

The gene calls are TRBV28 and TRBJ1-2; 9 nucleotides align to TRBD1. Trimming removed 9 bases from V and 4 bases from J; junction bases left unmatched: 12. From germline, CDR1 is MDHEN and CDR2 SYDVKM. The CDR3 runs 15 residues. The CDR3 DNA reads TGTGCCAGTGGGGGACAGGGCTCATGGGCCTATGGCTACACCTTC. Translation: CASGGQGSWAYGYTF.